The clone carrying this T cell receptor beta chain has just a few counts. Its matching antigen is unknown. This specimen comes from a study of OX40 agonist ivuxolimab in advanced cancers. Study at large: Patients were dosed with the agonistic anti-OX40 (CD134) antibody ivuxolimab. Dose-escalation patients had hepatocellular carcinoma, melanoma, renal cell or head and neck cancer. Study results and caveats: Expanded clones tended on average to be more numerous among CD8+ T cells than CD4+.

TCRdb's table, derived via immunoSEQ multiplex PCR, lists solely in-frame clones and lacks some. The data hold around 90,000 clones, with roughly 87% observed a single time. Trimming took 1 base from V and 3 from J, leaving 7 bases between them. Germline CDR1 and CDR2: MGHRA and YSYEKL. CDR3 size: 14 residues. Patients were ineligible given autoimmune disease history or systemic immunosuppression. The genes are TRBV4-1 and TRBJ1-3, with D possibly TRBD1 on 5 matching bases. The sequencing here drew on CD4+ or CD8+ T cells sorted from blood, taken in a trial of the OX40 agonist ivuxolimab. The receptor comes from an adult with an advanced solid tumor such as melanoma, head and neck, liver or kidney cancer. CDR3 DNA: TGCGCCAGCAGCCAAGCCACAGGTGGAAACACCATATATTTT. It encodes CASSQATGGNTIYF.